This note documents a single TCR beta chain sequence. This clonotype has a handful of counts. The antigen it recognizes is unknown. Per-base qualities were not stored, and no clone one base away is much larger. In the germline V gene, CDR1 corresponds to SGHTS and CDR2 to YDEGEE. Between the V and J ends, shortened by 3 bases and 11 bases respectively, the junction contains 12 bases. The CDR3 starts with the cysteine, ends with the phenylalanine, and has 12 residues. The entry retains the CDR3 DNA only, 36 bases that are in frame from base 1. The receptor library was made with PCR. At the Johns Hopkins FTIC core, DNA from the cultured CD4+ T cells underwent TCR sequencing with the Oncomine TCR Beta short-read assay. The QIAamp micro DNA kit was used to extract genomic DNA from the cultured CD4+ T cells. The Oncomine TCR Beta libraries from cultured CD4+ T cells were pooled using unique dual indexes and then sequenced on an Illumina iSeq 100. Concerning the study's data processing: Non-productive sequences were removed, and CDR3s not starting with C, not ending with F or W, or shorter than 7 amino acids were discarded. The MANAFEST web application identified antigen-specific clonotypes by comparing peptide-stimulated wells against reference wells and other culture wells. An FDR below 0.05, an odds ratio above 5, and a productive frequency above 0.1% in at least two of three replicate wells were required for clones to be considered positive. Clonotypes that were significantly expanded in both SARS-CoV-2 spike wells and at least one common cold coronavirus spike condition were defined as cross-reactive. Levenshtein distances (stringdist) and unrooted phylogenetic trees (ape) in R version 3.6.1 were used to assess CDR3 homology. The public reads were reanalyzed by TCRdb: fastp trimming at Q25, MiXCR alignment, in-frame beta chains only. Records with the same CDR3 protein are collapsed into one entry carrying the most frequent genes and DNA. TCRdb's processing, not the study's, gives the V and J calls here. This sample has about 4,100 distinct CDR3 sequences in its table, and around 20% of those were observed once. The top ten hold 50% to 60% of the sample.

The data originate from a study of vaccination and CD4 T cells after COVID-19 (dated by TCRdb to the early 2020s). Background on the whole study: Every convalescent patient had a positive nasal swab PCR test for SARS-CoV-2, with mild disease in several patients and severe disease in one. Post-vaccine blood samples were collected a median of around 70 days after the second vaccine dose, ranging from roughly 12 to 241 days. Two doses of either the Pfizer-BioNTech BNT162b2 vaccine (n=8) or the Moderna mRNA-1273 vaccine (n=2) were administered to participants. The convalescent cohort comprised six males and four females, including two Hispanic individuals, seven Caucasians, two Asians and one multiracial person. The spike-specific CD4+ TCR repertoire was compared before and after mRNA vaccination in ten to eleven COVID-19 convalescent patients and a few infection-naive healthy vaccine recipients. For stimulating the cultures, overlapping spike peptide pools were used, derived from SARS-CoV-2 as well as from the common cold coronaviruses HCoV-NL63, HCoV-OC43 and HCoV-229E. As controls, cultures received a CEFX viral epitope pool (the positive control), an HIV-1 Nef peptide pool (the negative control), or no peptide at all. Post-COVID blood samples were collected from convalescent patients a median of about 92 days after diagnosis, with a range of about 30 to 180 days. On the study overall, not on this receptor specifically: Of the vaccine-specific clones in convalescent patients, 304 of 307, or nearly all, reacted only to SARS-CoV-2 spike and did not cross-react with common cold coronaviruses. An increase in the median number of SARS-CoV-2-reactive clonotypes from around 20 after infection to roughly 38 after vaccination was observed, but the change was not found to be significant. The number of convalescent patients in the study was relatively small, and the study did not examine early timepoints following natural infection. Among convalescent patients, a median roughly 90% of the SARS-CoV-2-reactive clones seen after vaccination appeared only after vaccination, which suggests priming specific to the vaccine.

The sample's treatment or condition, from its label and the paper: roughly ten-day PBMC culture with coronavirus spike peptide pools or control peptides (ViraFEST assay). To expand antigen-specific T cells with peptide pools and then pick out the expanded clonotypes through TCR sequencing, the study relied on the ViraFEST assay. The positive SARS-CoV-2 PCR tests of the convalescent patients were dated from March to December 2020, before the Alpha, Beta and Delta variants emerged in the United States. PBMCs were cultured at approximately 2.1 million per well in IMDM supplemented with 5% human AB serum and 10 IU/ml IL-2, with approximately 9.2 ug/ml peptide pools added. Half of the culture medium was replaced with fresh IL-2-containing medium on days 3 and 7. CD4+ T cells were isolated after less than twelve days of culture through negative selection using the EasySep CD4+ T cell isolation kit. Ficoll-Paque Plus gradient centrifugation was used to isolate PBMCs from whole blood, and the isolated PBMCs were then either used fresh or cryopreserved at -140C. In general, triplicate wells were set up for every culture condition.

Here the sequenced sample was CD4+ T cells from blood, cultured in vitro, taken after SARS-CoV-2 vaccination. The sequence links TRBV5-8 to TRBJ1-5; the D gene is perhaps TRBD1, from 5 matching bases. The clonotype was recovered from a human donor who had recovered from COVID-19. The DNA reads TGTGCCAGCAGCTCGCTTGGGGGAGCCCAGCATTTT. The translation is CASSSLGGAQHF.